Listed below are T cell receptor beta chains from one sample, sequenced in a study of T cells in Graves' hyperthyroidism and ophthalmopathy. TCRdb re-analysed the multiplex PCR reads in MiXCR, keeping a single row per CDR3 protein. The sample consists of 500,000 to 650,000 distinct CDR3 sequences, nearly 20% of them appearing once. Specimen: blood. These receptors were taken from a man aged 40-55 years with Graves' ophthalmopathy. Each CDR3 is given with its conserved first and last residue. Fields, in order: clone size, V gene, CDR3 length, CDR3 protein. Size is stated for part of the rows, as once, few or many counts, or as a class when the clone is expanded.

.	TRBV7-3	16	CASSPELRKGNQPQHF
many	TRBV20-1	14	CSATVLAGSAEQYF
.	TRBV18	17	CASSPGDLGRRNTEAFF
many	TRBV27	14	CASSSWREVETQYF
.	TRBV18	13	CASSPNQRETQYF
.	TRBV5-1	19	CASSLGSLSAGGGYNEQFF
.	TRBV20-1	13	CSARWTGPDVLTF
many	TRBV7-9	20	CASSLGQGLPSLPGSYEQYF
.	TRBV7-3	14	CASTFTPGANVLTF
many	TRBV28	14	CASSTTGGYYEQYF
many	TRBV12-3/TRBV12-4	12	CASRPGGTEAFF
few	TRBV6-5	14	CASSYGGTDRTQYF
.	TRBV6-4	13	CATPAGPRDTQYF
once	TRBV20-1	16	CSATRDRGGTNEKLFF
.	TRBV6-2/TRBV6-3	13	CASSYSTEYGYTF
.	TRBV6-1	12	CASARVQETQYF
.	TRBV19	16	CASCGGRGALNTEAFF
.	TRBV11-2	20	CASGYPPTGTSGRAPNEQFF
.	TRBV28	13	CASSVRADQPQHF
.	TRBV12-3/TRBV12-4	16	CASRVTGASGANVLTF
few	TRBV6-2/TRBV6-3	15	CASSYSYGMNTEAFF
.	TRBV2	14	CASSEVAGSEPQHF
.	TRBV14	13	CASSQRNYYEQYF
few	TRBV6-1	14	CASSEASGNQPQHF
.	TRBV5-5	17	CASSPQTGQGLNQPQHF
many	TRBV28	14	CASGIQDLIDTQYF
many	TRBV30	15	CAWSVPTSRDNEQFF
.	TRBV6-1	16	CASSSVGTGRMHIQYF
.	TRBV18	12	CASSPGPLGGTF
many	TRBV2	15	CASSEGDHPGRELFF
few	TRBV7-2	14	CASSSTRQSYEQYF
.	TRBV27	17	CASSFLPGGGSNYGYTF
.	TRBV5-1	14	CASREGLSTDTQYF
.	TRBV14	14	CASSQPGHENIQYF
many	TRBV6-2/TRBV6-3	13	CASRTSGRTEQFF
.	TRBV25-1	13	CASREGRGTEAFF
.	TRBV5-1	14	CASSLVTGEDIQYF
many	TRBV3-1	14	CASSRAGGEGEQYF
many	TRBV18	17	CASSPERQGTIHNEQFF
many	TRBV30	13	CASTWGGTDTQYF